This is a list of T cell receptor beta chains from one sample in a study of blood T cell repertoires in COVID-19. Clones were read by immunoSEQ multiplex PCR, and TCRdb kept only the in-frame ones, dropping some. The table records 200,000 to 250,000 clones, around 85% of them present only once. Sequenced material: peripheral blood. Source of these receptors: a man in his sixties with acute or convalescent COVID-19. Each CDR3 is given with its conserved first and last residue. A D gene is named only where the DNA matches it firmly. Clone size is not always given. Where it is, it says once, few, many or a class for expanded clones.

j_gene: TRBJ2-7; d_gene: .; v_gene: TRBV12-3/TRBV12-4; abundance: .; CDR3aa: CASSPRDGGEQYF; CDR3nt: TGTGCCAGCAGTCCACGTGACGGGGGCGAGCAGTACTTC
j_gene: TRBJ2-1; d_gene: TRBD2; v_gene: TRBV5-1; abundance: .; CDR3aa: CASSLAPGLAGYEQFF; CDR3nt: TGCGCCAGCAGCTTGGCTCCGGGACTAGCGGGATATGAGCAGTTCTTC
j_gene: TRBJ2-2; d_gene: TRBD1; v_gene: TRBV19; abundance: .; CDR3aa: CASSTRTGGRTGELFF; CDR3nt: TGTGCCAGTAGTACACGGACAGGGGGCCGAACCGGGGAGCTGTTTTTT
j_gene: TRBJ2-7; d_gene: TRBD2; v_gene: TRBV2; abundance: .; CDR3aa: CASTPRRTSVEQYF; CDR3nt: TGTGCCAGCACTCCTCGGCGGACTAGCGTTGAGCAGTACTTC
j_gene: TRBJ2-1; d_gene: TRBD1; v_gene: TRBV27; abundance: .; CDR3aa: CASRTGGGYNEQFF; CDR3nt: TGTGCCAGTAGGACAGGGGGGGGGTACAATGAGCAGTTCTTC
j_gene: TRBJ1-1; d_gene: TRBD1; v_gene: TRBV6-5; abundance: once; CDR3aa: CAVQGVGAEAFF; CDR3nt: TGTGCCGTACAGGGGGTTGGAGCTGAAGCTTTCTTT
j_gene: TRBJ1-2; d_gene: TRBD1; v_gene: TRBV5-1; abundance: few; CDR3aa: CASSRDRNYGYTF; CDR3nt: TGCGCCAGCAGCCGGGACAGAAACTATGGCTACACCTTC
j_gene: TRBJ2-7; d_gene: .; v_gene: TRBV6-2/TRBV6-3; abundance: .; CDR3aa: CASSYSRGAGYEQYF; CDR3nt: TGTGCCAGCAGTTACTCTCGGGGGGCCGGGTACGAGCAGTACTTC
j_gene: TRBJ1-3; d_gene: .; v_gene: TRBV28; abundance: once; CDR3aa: CASRPTGRSGNTIYF; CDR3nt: TGTGCCAGCAGACCCACTGGGCGCTCTGGAAACACCATATATTTT
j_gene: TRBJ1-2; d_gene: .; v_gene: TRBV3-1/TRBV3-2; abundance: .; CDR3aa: CASSPRGGSYGYTF; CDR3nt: TGTGCCAGCAGCCCTCGGGGGGGGAGCTATGGCTACACCTTC
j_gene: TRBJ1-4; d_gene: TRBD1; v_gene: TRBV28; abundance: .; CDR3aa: CASSSAPGTGSSLLEKLFF; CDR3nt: TGTGCCAGCAGTTCAGCCCCCGGGACAGGTTCATCTCTCCTCGAAAAACTGTTTTTT
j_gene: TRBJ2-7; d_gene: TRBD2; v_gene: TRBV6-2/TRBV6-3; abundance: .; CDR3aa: CASSHRAGRAYEQYF; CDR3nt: TGTGCCAGCAGTCACCGAGCGGGGAGAGCCTACGAGCAGTACTTC
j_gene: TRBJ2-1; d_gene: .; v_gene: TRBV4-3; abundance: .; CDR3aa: CASSQDPHGNNEQFF; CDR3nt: TGCGCCAGCAGCCAAGATCCCCACGGGAACAATGAGCAGTTCTTC
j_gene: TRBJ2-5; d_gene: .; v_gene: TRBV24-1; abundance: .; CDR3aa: CATSGGYQETQYF; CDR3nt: TGTGCCACCAGTGGAGGGTATCAAGAGACCCAGTACTTC
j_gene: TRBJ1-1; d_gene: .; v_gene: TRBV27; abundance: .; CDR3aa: CASSLPGVPNTEAFF; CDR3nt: TGTGCCAGCAGTTTACCAGGGGTCCCGAACACTGAAGCTTTCTTT
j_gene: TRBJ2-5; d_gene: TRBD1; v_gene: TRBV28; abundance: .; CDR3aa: CASSSPTGGQGVWETQYF; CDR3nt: TGTGCCAGCAGTTCACCTACAGGGGGACAGGGGGTATGGGAGACCCAGTACTTC
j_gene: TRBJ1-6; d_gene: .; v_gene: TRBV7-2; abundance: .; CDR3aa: CASSFRSYNSPLHF; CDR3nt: TGTGCCAGCAGCTTTCGGTCCTATAATTCACCCCTCCACTTT
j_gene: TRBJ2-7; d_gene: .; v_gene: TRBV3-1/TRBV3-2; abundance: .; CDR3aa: CASSQENTLEQYF; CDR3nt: TGTGCCAGCAGCCAAGAAAACACCCTGGAGCAGTACTTC
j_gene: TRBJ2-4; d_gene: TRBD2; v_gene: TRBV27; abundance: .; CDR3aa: CASSLMTSDTKNIQYF; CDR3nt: TGTGCCAGCAGTTTAATGACTAGCGACACCAAAAACATTCAGTACTTC
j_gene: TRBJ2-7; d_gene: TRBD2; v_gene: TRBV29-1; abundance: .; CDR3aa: CSAGLAGTAGEQYF; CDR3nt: TGCAGCGCCGGACTAGCGGGAACGGCGGGCGAGCAGTACTTC
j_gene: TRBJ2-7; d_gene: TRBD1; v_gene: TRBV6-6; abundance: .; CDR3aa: CASSLSGTGPKDGPYEQYF; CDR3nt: TGTGCCAGCAGTCTCTCCGGGACAGGGCCAAAAGATGGACCCTACGAGCAGTACTTC
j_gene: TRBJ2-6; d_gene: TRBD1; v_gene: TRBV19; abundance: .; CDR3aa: CASTTTGLGANVLTF; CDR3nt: TGTGCCAGTACCACGACAGGGTTAGGGGCCAACGTCCTGACTTTC
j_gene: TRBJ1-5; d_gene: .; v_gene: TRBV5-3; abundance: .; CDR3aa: CARKRGYQPQHF; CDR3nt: TGTGCCAGAAAAAGGGGCTATCAGCCCCAGCATTTT
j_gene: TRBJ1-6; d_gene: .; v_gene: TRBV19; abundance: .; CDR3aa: CASSITATNSPLHF; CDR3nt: TGTGCCAGTAGTATAACAGCTACTAATTCACCCCTCCACTTT
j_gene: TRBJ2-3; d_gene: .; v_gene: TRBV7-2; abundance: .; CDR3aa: CASRGPESQYF; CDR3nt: TGTGCCAGCCGTGGCCCCGAATCGCAGTATTTT
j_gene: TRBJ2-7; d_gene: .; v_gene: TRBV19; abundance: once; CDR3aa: CASSPTRVPYEQYF; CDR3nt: TGTGCCAGTAGCCCCACTAGGGTGCCTTACGAGCAGTACTTC